These T cell receptor beta chains were read from a single sample in a study of cytomegalovirus exposure and HLA in healthy donors. Sequencing used immunoSEQ multiplex PCR; TCRdb keeps in-frame clones, though not all of them. There are about 83,000 clones in the sample; approximately 75% occur only once, and around 4.3% lies in the top ten. Sequencing was done on a sample of PBMCs. Source of these receptors: a man in his sixties in good health and CMV-seronegative. The CDR3 runs from the conserved cysteine through the conserved F or W. Fields, in order: clone size, V gene, J gene, D gene, CDR3 DNA, CDR3 protein. The D gene is left open where the match is weak. Size values are once, few and many counts, or a class for expanded clones, and some rows have none.

.	TRBV5-1	TRBJ2-7	.	TGCGCCAGCAGCCAGGACAACTACGAGCAGTACTTC	CASSQDNYEQYF
.	TRBV29-1	TRBJ2-1	.	TGCAGCGTCCGGGGGTCCCGGGATGAGCAGTTCTTC	CSVRGSRDEQFF
.	TRBV6-6	TRBJ1-1	.	TGTGCCAGCAGAGGGGATAGGGGAGGGAGCACTGAAGCTTTCTTT	CASRGDRGGSTEAFF
.	TRBV5-1	TRBJ1-2	TRBD1	TGCGCCAGCAGCTTGTACGGACAGGGGTATGGCTACACCTTC	CASSLYGQGYGYTF
.	TRBV19	TRBJ1-1	.	TGTGCCAGTAGTCCCCCCGTCCCAGTTCTGAACACTGAAGCTTTCTTT	CASSPPVPVLNTEAFF
.	TRBV19	TRBJ1-1	TRBD1	TGTGCCAGTAGACCAGGACAGGGGATCTACACTGAAGCTTTCTTT	CASRPGQGIYTEAFF
few	TRBV7-9	TRBJ2-6	.	TGTGCCAGCAGCCGTTACAACTCTGGGGCCAACGTCCTGACTTTC	CASSRYNSGANVLTF
.	TRBV12-5	TRBJ1-2	.	TGTGCTAGTGGTTTGGCCCGGGATGGCTACACCTTC	CASGLARDGYTF
.	TRBV6-5	TRBJ1-2	TRBD1	TGTGCCAGCAGTTCGTCCGGGACAGGGTTTAACTATGGCTACACCTTC	CASSSSGTGFNYGYTF
.	TRBV4-1	TRBJ2-1	.	TGCGCCAGCAGCCAAGACGAGCGGATTAACTACAATGAGCAGTTCTTC	CASSQDERINYNEQFF
.	TRBV28	TRBJ1-2	TRBD1	TGTGCCAGCAGTTTATTTGGGACAGGGGGGTTTACCTCCGGCTACACCTTC	CASSLFGTGGFTSGYTF
.	TRBV7-9	TRBJ2-7	.	TGTGCCAGCAGCTTGAGCAGGGTAGACTACGAGCAGTACTTC	CASSLSRVDYEQYF
once	TRBV5-1	TRBJ2-5	.	TGCGCCAGCGGCCCCGAGGGAGCTAACCAAGAGACCCAGTACTTC	CASGPEGANQETQYF
.	TRBV16	TRBJ2-7	TRBD1	TGTGCCAGCAGCCACCCGGGACAGGCCCATCGCGAGCAGTACTTC	CASSHPGQAHREQYF
.	TRBV7-6	TRBJ2-5	TRBD1	TGTGCCAGCAGCCCGGACAGGGGTGGGACCCAGTACTTC	CASSPDRGGTQYF
.	TRBV9	TRBJ1-6	.	TGTGCCAGCAGCGAGGGAGGGGGTGGGTCACCCCTCCACTTT	CASSEGGGGSPLHF
.	TRBV5-5	TRBJ2-7	.	TGTGCCAGCAGCTTATGGACAGTCGGCTCCTACGAGCAGTACTTC	CASSLWTVGSYEQYF
.	TRBV27	TRBJ2-5	TRBD2	TGTGCCAGCAGCCCCCGGACTAGAGGGCAAGAGACCCAGTACTTC	CASSPRTRGQETQYF
.	TRBV6-1	TRBJ2-7	TRBD2	TGTGCCAGCAGTGGGGAGGCGGGGGGCCCCTACGAGCAGTACTTC	CASSGEAGGPYEQYF
few	TRBV29-1	TRBJ1-2	.	TGCAGCGTTGATGGGGGCGATCACTATGGCTACACCTTC	CSVDGGDHYGYTF
once	TRBV7-2	TRBJ2-3	.	TGTGCCAGCAGCCCGCGAGGGGGTTATACGCAGTATTTT	CASSPRGGYTQYF
.	TRBV19	TRBJ1-5	.	TGTGCCAGTAGTTCCGGGTCCGATAGCAATCAGCCCCAGCATTTT	CASSSGSDSNQPQHF
.	TRBV19	TRBJ1-4	TRBD1	TGTGCCAGTAACCGCCCCGGACAGGGGGGGGAAAAACTGTTTTTT	CASNRPGQGGEKLFF
.	TRBV5-1	TRBJ1-2	TRBD1	TGCGCCAGCAGCTATGACAGGGAATATGGCTACACCTTC	CASSYDREYGYTF
.	TRBV7-9	TRBJ1-1	.	TGTGCCAGCAGCTTAGCGACCACCCGGGGGACTGAAGCTTTCTTT	CASSLATTRGTEAFF
.	TRBV11-3	TRBJ1-1	.	TGTGCCAGCAGCTTATCCAGTGGGGCGAACACTGAAGCTTTCTTT	CASSLSSGANTEAFF
.	TRBV7-9	TRBJ2-1	TRBD2	TGTGCCAGCACCAGGACTAGCGGGGGCACACGCCTAAGGGATGAGCAGTTCTTC	CASTRTSGGTRLRDEQFF
many	TRBV6-6	TRBJ1-5	TRBD1	TGTGCCAGCAGTGACTTCGGACAGGGAGGCAATCAGCCCCAGCATTTT	CASSDFGQGGNQPQHF
.	TRBV2	TRBJ1-5	.	TGTGCCAGCAGTGAGGGGCCCCAGGGCAATCAGCCCCAGCATTTT	CASSEGPQGNQPQHF
.	TRBV19	TRBJ1-6	.	TGTGCCAGTAGTATGCGTGGCAGGGAGGCACCGTCACCCCTCCACTTT	CASSMRGREAPSPLHF
.	TRBV7-9	TRBJ2-7	TRBD2	TGTTCCAGCAGCACGGGACTATCCTCCTACGAGCAGTACTTC	CSSSTGLSSYEQYF
few	TRBV30	TRBJ1-2	.	TGTGCCTGGGGTTTTACTTCCTATGGCTACACCTTC	CAWGFTSYGYTF
.	TRBV6-5	TRBJ2-7	TRBD1	TGTGCCGCCCAGGGAGGGACAGGGGCTTACGAGCAGTACTTC	CAAQGGTGAYEQYF
.	TRBV19	TRBJ1-4	TRBD1	TGTGCCAGTAGTATAGATTCCGGGACAGCAAATGAAAAACTGTTTTTT	CASSIDSGTANEKLFF
.	TRBV5-5	TRBJ1-3	TRBD1	TGTGCCAGCAGCTTGGGGGGACAGGGTACCGGAAACACCATATATTTT	CASSLGGQGTGNTIYF
.	TRBV4-1	TRBJ1-2	TRBD1	TGCGCCAGCAGCCACCGGACAGGGATCTATGGCTACACCTTC	CASSHRTGIYGYTF
.	TRBV7-6	TRBJ2-1	TRBD2	TGTGCCAGCGGGGGGGGCTACAATGAGCAGTTCTTC	CASGGGYNEQFF
.	TRBV5-1	TRBJ1-1	.	TGCGCCAGCAGCTTATTGGGTGGGGCCTGGCGCACTGAAGCTTTCTTT	CASSLLGGAWRTEAFF
.	TRBV7-3	TRBJ2-3	TRBD2	TGTGCCAGCAGCAACCTAGCGGGGGAAACAGATACGCAGTATTTT	CASSNLAGETDTQYF
.	TRBV7-9	TRBJ1-4	.	TGTTCCAGCAGCTTTCTTGGATGGACAGAGGATGAAAAACTGTTTTTT	CSSSFLGWTEDEKLFF
.	TRBV13	TRBJ1-1	TRBD1	TGTGCCAGCAGCGGATGGGACAGGGGGACTGAAGCTTTCTTT	CASSGWDRGTEAFF
.	TRBV5-1	TRBJ1-1	.	TGCGCCAGCAGCCAACAGGGATCGAACACTGAAGCTTTCTTT	CASSQQGSNTEAFF
.	TRBV2	TRBJ2-3	.	TGTGCCAGCAGTTTACGACAGGCAGATACGCAGTATTTT	CASSLRQADTQYF
.	TRBV6-1	TRBJ2-5	.	TGTGCCAGCAGTGAAGGAGGGGGGGGGATATCGGAGACCCAGTACTTC	CASSEGGGGISETQYF
.	TRBV5-1	TRBJ1-4	TRBD1	TGCGCCAGCAGCTTGGGACAGGGCGTATCTAATGAAAAACTGTTTTTT	CASSLGQGVSNEKLFF
few	TRBV19	TRBJ2-1	TRBD2	TGTGCCAGTACGGAAGCGGGGGGCTTTACGAATGAGCAGTTCTTC	CASTEAGGFTNEQFF
.	TRBV7-9	TRBJ2-1	TRBD2	TGTGCCAGCAGCCGCGGTCTAGCGGGGACCAATGAGCAGTTCTTC	CASSRGLAGTNEQFF
once	TRBV6-5	TRBJ2-1	TRBD1	TGTGCCAGCAGCCCCAGGACAGGGGGCCGTGAGCAGTTCTTC	CASSPRTGGREQFF
.	TRBV7-8	TRBJ2-3	.	TGTGCCAGCAGCTTAGGGGAACTAGGCCCAGGTACGCAGTATTTT	CASSLGELGPGTQYF
.	TRBV5-1	TRBJ1-4	.	TGCGCCAGCTCTGCGGGTATTTTTAGTGAAAAACTGTTTTTT	CASSAGIFSEKLFF
.	TRBV6-6	TRBJ1-5	.	TGTGCCAGCAGTTACACGGGGCCCCAGCATTTT	CASSYTGPQHF
.	TRBV9	TRBJ1-2	.	TGTGCCAGCAGCGTGACAAGGAATTATACTAACTATGGCTACACCTTC	CASSVTRNYTNYGYTF
.	TRBV9	TRBJ2-1	.	TGTGCCAGCAGCGTAACCATTTCGGGGGAGCCGTTCTTC	CASSVTISGEPFF